These 6 T cell receptor beta chains came from one sample sequenced in a study of T cells in Graves' hyperthyroidism and ophthalmopathy. The source material, RNA transcripts, was used to amplify TCR beta CDR3 regions. Initially, a first-round RT-PCR of the TCR CDR3 employed the HTBI primer set. TCRdb called the multiplex PCR reads again in MiXCR, with one record for every CDR3 protein. The table records about 400,000 distinct CDR3 sequences, approximately 14% of them present only once. The sequenced sample was blood. The receptors come from a man aged 18 to 30 with Graves' ophthalmopathy.

The chain carries TRBV15 and TRBJ1-5; 8 bases agree with TRBD1. V lost 5 bases, J lost 2 bases, and 5 bases stayed unmatched. Germline V gene sequence: CDR1 LNHNV, CDR2 YYDKDF (reference sequence). The CDR3 is made up of 15 amino acids. The CDR3 region is CATSVPGGGNQPQHF. CDR3 bases: TGTGCCACCAGCGTACCAGGGGGCGGCAATCAGCCCCAGCATTTT.

The rearrangement links TRBV6-1 to TRBJ1-3; possibly TRBD1 for D (6 bases). From germline, CDR1 is MNHNS and CDR2 SASEGT. This CDR3 spans 17 amino acids. Trimming cost V 1 base and J 0 bases, with 13 bases left between them. The CDR3 is CASSEVFSGDSGNTIYF. The CDR3 nucleotides are TGTGCCAGCAGTGAAGTTTTCTCAGGGGACTCTGGAAACACCATATATTTT.

This clonotype appeared many times. The chain has TRBV7-9 and TRBJ2-5; possibly TRBD2 for D (5 bases). This CDR3 has 16 residues. Germline assignment: CDR1 SEHNR and CDR2 FQNEAQ (reference sequence). V was clipped by 1 base and J by 1 base, with 13 bases between them. The chain's CDR3 is CASSLGALVPQETQYF. Written as DNA, the CDR3 is TGTGCCAGCAGCTTAGGCGCACTAGTGCCCCAAGAGACCCAGTACTTC.

This clonotype was seen more than once but under ten times. The V and J genes are TRBV4-1 and TRBJ2-1; no definite D call. The CDR3 covers 16 residues. Germline CDR1 and CDR2: MGHRA and YSYEKL. The V gene lost 3 bases and the J gene lost 7 bases, with 19 bases spanning the gap. CDR3 loop: CASSHFGDRGRNEQFF. The CDR3 DNA follows: TGCGCCAGCAGCCACTTCGGAGATAGAGGTCGGAATGAGCAGTTCTTC.

The count of this clonotype is one. The genes are TRBV2 and TRBJ2-1, with D hard to call. Trimming pared 6 bases from V and 4 bases from J, leaving 10 bases between. Germline V gives CDR1 SNHLY, CDR2 FYNNEI. This CDR3 has 13 residues. The CDR3 DNA follows: TGTGCCAGCAGGCCCACAGAGTACAATGAGCAGTTCTTC. Translation: CASRPTEYNEQFF.

The rearrangement uses TRBV5-4 and TRBJ2-5, with D possibly being TRBD1 or TRBD2 (7 bases each). In germline, CDR1 is SGHNT, CDR2 YYREEE (reference sequence). The CDR3 spans 17 residues. The V gene lost 5 bases and the J gene lost 2 bases, with 22 bases spanning the gap. CDR3 residues: CASSPGGVSGWQETQYF. CDR3 nucleotides: TGTGCCAGCAGTCCAGGGGGGGTCAGCGGGTGGCAAGAGACCCAGTACTTC.